This note documents a single T cell receptor beta chain sequence. The sample is drawn from a study of T cell repertoires in aging, cancer and after chemotherapy. Rearranged V-D-J TRB sequences were amplified with a mixed TRB-A/B primer pool. MiXCR was run by TCRdb on the multiplex PCR reads, yielding one entry per CDR3 protein. The sample includes fewer than 1,500 distinct CDR3 sequences, more than 55% of them seen just once. V shed 6 bases and J 5 bases; nucleotides not matched to a gene: 8. The germline gives CDR1 SGHTA, CDR2 FQGNSA. The CDR3 contains 14 residues. Peripheral blood genomic DNA, not sorted cells or RNA, was the template.

J is TRBJ1-2 and V is TRBV7-2; TRBD1 matches 8 bases. This clonotype was obtained from a human donor with a blood cancer. Sequencing was carried out using blood. The CDR3 spells CASRAGGDQYGYTF. CDR3 DNA sequence: TGTGCCAGCAGGGCAGGGGGCGATCAATATGGCTACACCTTC.